The entry that follows covers one T cell receptor beta chain sequence. At least ten counts were recorded for this clonotype. This clone's antigen is unknown. No base quality values were provided; no much bigger clone lies one nucleotide off. The cysteine opens and the phenylalanine closes a CDR3 of 17 amino acids. Only CDR3 DNA is held: 51 bases, read in frame from base 1. Clipping removes 3 bases from V and 7 bases from J, with 10 as the unmatched junction base count. The germline V gene (reference sequence) specifies SEHNR as CDR1 and FQNEAQ as CDR2. Ophthalmopathy patients had moderately to severely active disease, Clinical Activity Score of at least 3, NOSPECS grade of at least 4, and duration under 3 months. Patients with uncontrolled infections, other autoimmune diseases, pregnancy or lactation were excluded. Diagnoses were established on the basis of clinical symptoms, serum thyroxine and TRAb, thyroid ultrasound, and orbital computed tomography. PBMCs were separated from 7.5 to 10 ml of fresh peripheral blood using Ficoll-Paque density gradient centrifugation. Total RNA was extracted with Trizol reagent, and quality was checked on an Agilent 2100 Bioanalyzer.

These data come from a study of T cells in Graves' hyperthyroidism and ophthalmopathy (dated by TCRdb to the late 2010s). Regarding the complete study: Peripheral blood was collected at initial diagnosis, before any treatment. A discovery cohort of roughly 100 patients, roughly 43 with Graves' ophthalmopathy and approximately 57 with stable Graves' hyperthyroidism, was used to find distinguishing TCR V-J signatures. Whether ophthalmopathy could be predicted prospectively was tested in an independent validation cohort made up of some 20 hyperthyroidism patients plus 17 patients who later progressed to ophthalmopathy. The 90 or so discovery patients were randomly split 7:3 into training and test sets. Thyroid tissue and blood T-cell repertoires from six Graves' hyperthyroidism patients were also compared in the study. After sampling, hyperthyroidism patients received methimazole starting at 30 mg daily, and ophthalmopathy patients received high-dose intravenous methylprednisolone. According to the paper, TCR Vbeta CDR3 sequencing was carried out on 135 peripheral blood samples, which came from fewer than 50 ophthalmopathy, approximately 72 hyperthyroidism and approximately 17 progressor patients.

Amplification of TCR beta CDR3 regions was carried out from RNA transcripts. The first round of RT-PCR for the TCR CDR3 was performed with the HTBI primer set and the Qiagen OneStep RT-PCR kit. Libraries were constructed in a second round of multiplex PCR, after which size selection and purification were performed. Sequencing of the libraries was done on an Illumina HiSeq2000 using paired-end 100 bp reads. The original methods were these. SOAPnuke was used to process the raw data, with reads discarded if the reads contained adapters or uncalled bases, had a mean Phred below 15, or lacked an exact constant-primer or identifier match. COPE v1.2.5 was used to merge high-quality paired reads, and clonotypes were defined as unique nucleotide sequences. Clonotypes were aligned to IMGT TRBV, TRBD and TRBJ reference segments using MiTCR v1.1. The analysis included only V-J combinations with a frequency above 0.0001, which together covered more than 98% of the repertoires. A TCS score was defined as the ratio between F50 (clonal expansion) and ExV (chaos), using BLOSUM62-based TCRdist between CDR3 peptides within each V-J. Welch's t-statistics and random forest reduced 450 to 600 V-J features to roughly 13, which were used in a naive Bayes classifier (R e1071). The raw public data were reprocessed by TCRdb itself: fastp quality trimming at Q25, MiXCR clonotype calling, in-frame beta chains only. Every CDR3 protein is listed once, alongside the most common genes and DNA of its rows. The V and J calls come from TCRdb's annotation, not from the publication. The sample data list fewer than 500,000 distinct CDR3 sequences, and 13% to 15% of these were observed just once. The ten top clones hold roughly a fifth of the sample.

The study at large found these results: No statistical method was used to fix the sample size in advance, and group allocation was not hidden from the investigators. In cross-validation, a model built on a 13 V-J signature told ophthalmopathy apart from stable hyperthyroidism with 85% to 90% sensitivity and roughly 83% specificity, and in testing the same model reached 80%/75%. During validation, the model predicted progression to ophthalmopathy a median of approximately six months ahead of onset, with around 65% sensitivity and around 73% specificity. Most expanded thyroid clonotypes (frequency above 0.001) were also found in blood, which suggests that blood repertoires may mirror thyroid immune responses.

The sequence links TRBV7-9 to TRBJ2-1; 12 of the junction bases match TRBD2. This TCR derives from a woman between 25 and 40 years old with Graves' ophthalmopathy. Sequenced input: blood. The CDR3 is CASSLNTGTSGRNEQFF. DNA sequence: TGTGCCAGCAGCTTGAACACCGGGACTAGCGGGCGGAATGAGCAGTTCTTC.